This paragraph reports one TCR beta chain. TCRdb's copy holds only in-frame clones and misses some; the assay was immunoSEQ multiplex PCR. The sample includes some 46,000 clones, roughly 89% of them seen just once. The entry originates in a study of memory CD8 T cells in hepatitis C reinfection. CDR3 length: 13 residues. Trimming took 5 bases from V and 9 from J, leaving 14 bases between them. CDR1 and CDR2 (germline): SGHTA, FQGNSA. Indicated time point: late/post reinfection, 12 to 24 weeks after detection. TCR sequencing was done directly ex vivo on sorted cells, without expansion in vitro. Control naive CD8 T cells came from a couple of donors at all three reinfection time points.

This rearrangement joins TRBV7-2 to TRBJ2-1, with D unclear. The receptor was derived from a man younger than 30 with hepatitis C virus infection. The sequenced sample was naive CD8+ T cells sorted from blood. CDR3 sequence reads: CASSPELESEQFF. The CDR3 DNA follows: TGTGCCAGCAGCCCCGAGTTAGAGAGTGAGCAGTTCTTC.